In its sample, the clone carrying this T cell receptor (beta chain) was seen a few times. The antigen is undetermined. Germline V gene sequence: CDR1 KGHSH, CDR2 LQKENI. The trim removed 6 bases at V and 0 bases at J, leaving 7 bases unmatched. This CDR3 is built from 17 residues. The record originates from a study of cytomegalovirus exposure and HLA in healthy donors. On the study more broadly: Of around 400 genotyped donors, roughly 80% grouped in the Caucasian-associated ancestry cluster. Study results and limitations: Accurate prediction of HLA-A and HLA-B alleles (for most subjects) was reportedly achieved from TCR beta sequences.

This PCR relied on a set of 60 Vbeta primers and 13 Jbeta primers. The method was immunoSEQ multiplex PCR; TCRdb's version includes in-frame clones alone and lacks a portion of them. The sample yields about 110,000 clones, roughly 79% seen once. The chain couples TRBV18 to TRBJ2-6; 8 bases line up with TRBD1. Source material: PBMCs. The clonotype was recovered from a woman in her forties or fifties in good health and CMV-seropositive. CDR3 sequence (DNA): TGTGCCAGCTCCCTCGGGACAGGCACCTCTGGGGCCAACGTCCTGACTTTC. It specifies CASSLGTGTSGANVLTF.